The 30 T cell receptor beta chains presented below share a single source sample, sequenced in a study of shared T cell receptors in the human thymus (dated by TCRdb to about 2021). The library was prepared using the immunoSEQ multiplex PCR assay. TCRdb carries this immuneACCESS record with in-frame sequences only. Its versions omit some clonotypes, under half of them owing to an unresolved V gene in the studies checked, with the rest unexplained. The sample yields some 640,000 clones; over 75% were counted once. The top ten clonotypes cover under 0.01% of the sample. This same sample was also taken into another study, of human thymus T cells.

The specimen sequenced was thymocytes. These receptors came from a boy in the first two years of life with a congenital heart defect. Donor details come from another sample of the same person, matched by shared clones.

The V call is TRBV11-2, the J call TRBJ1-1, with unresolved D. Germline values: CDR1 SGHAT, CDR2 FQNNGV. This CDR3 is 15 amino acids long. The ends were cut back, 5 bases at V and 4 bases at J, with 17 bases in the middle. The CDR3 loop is CASSPSATRSTEAFF. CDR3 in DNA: TGTGCCAGCAGCCCCAGCGCAACCCGGAGCACTGAAGCTTTCTTT. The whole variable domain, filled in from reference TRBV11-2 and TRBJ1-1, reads EAGVAQSPRYKIIEKRQSVAFWCNPISGHATLYWYQQILGQGPKLLIQFQNNGVVDDSQLPKDRFSAERLKGVDSTLKIQPAKLEDSAVYLCASSPSATRSTEAFFGQGTRLTVV.

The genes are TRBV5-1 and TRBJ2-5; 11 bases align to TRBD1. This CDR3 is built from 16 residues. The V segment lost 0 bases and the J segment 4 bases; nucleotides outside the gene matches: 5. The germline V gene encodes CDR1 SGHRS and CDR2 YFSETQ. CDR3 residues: CASSLAEDRGRETQYF. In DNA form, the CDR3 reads TGCGCCAGCAGCTTGGCCGAGGACAGGGGGCGAGAGACCCAGTACTTC. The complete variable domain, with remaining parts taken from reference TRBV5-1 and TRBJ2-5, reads KAGVTQTPRYLIKTRGQQVTLSCSPISGHRSVSWYQQTPGQGLQFLFEYFSETQRNKGNFPGRFSGRQFSNSRSEMNVSTLELGDSALYLCASSLAEDRGRETQYFGPGTRLLVL.

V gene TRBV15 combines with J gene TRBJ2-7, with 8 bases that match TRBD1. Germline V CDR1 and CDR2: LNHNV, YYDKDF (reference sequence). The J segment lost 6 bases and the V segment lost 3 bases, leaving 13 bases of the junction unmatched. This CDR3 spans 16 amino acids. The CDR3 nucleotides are TGTGCCACCAGCAGTCAAAAGGTGGACAGGGATGGCGAGCAGTACTTC. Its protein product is CATSSQKVDRDGEQYF.

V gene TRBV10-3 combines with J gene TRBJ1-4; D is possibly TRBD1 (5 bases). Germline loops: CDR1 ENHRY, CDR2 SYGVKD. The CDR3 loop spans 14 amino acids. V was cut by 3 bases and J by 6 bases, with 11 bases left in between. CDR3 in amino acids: CAISEGRGDEKLFF. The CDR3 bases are TGTGCCATCAGTGAAGGGAGGGGAGATGAAAAACTGTTTTTT.

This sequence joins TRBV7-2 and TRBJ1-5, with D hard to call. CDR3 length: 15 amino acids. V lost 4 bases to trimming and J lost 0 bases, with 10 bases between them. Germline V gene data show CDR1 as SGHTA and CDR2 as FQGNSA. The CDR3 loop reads CASSWQVGSNQPQHF. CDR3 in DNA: TGTGCCAGCAGCTGGCAGGTCGGTAGCAATCAGCCCCAGCATTTT.

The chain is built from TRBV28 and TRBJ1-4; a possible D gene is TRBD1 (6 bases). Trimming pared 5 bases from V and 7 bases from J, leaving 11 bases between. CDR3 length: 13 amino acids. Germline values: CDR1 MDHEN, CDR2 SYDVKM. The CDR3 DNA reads TGTGCCAGCAGTGAGGGGGGGGGTGAAAAACTGTTTTTT. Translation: CASSEGGGEKLFF.

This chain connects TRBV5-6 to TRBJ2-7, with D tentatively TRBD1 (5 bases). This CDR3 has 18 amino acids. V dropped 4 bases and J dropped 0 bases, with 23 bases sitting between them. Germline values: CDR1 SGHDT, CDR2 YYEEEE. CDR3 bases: TGTGCCAGCAGCACCAAGGCCAGGAAAGAAGGGGACTCCTACGAGCAGTACTTC. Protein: CASSTKARKEGDSYEQYF.

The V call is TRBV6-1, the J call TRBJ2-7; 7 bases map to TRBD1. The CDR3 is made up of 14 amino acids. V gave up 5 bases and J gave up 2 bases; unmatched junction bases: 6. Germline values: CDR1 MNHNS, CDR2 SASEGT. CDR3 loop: CASSRGQDPYEQYF. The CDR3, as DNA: TGTGCCAGCAGTCGCGGACAGGACCCCTACGAGCAGTACTTC.

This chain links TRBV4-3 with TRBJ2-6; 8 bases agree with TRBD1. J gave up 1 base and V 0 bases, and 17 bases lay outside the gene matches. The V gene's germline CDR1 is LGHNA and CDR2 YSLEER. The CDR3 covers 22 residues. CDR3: CASSQERGWGDRLISGANVLTF. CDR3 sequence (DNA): TGCGCCAGCAGCCAAGAAAGAGGTTGGGGGGACAGGCTTATATCTGGGGCCAACGTCCTGACTTTC.

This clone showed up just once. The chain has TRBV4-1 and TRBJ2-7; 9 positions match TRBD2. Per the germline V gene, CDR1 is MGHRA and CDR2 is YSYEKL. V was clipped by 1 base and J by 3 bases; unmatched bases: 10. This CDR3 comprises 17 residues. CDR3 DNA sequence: TGCGCCAGCAGCCAAGGTCGCGCTCTAGCGGGGATCTACGAGCAGTACTTC. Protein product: CASSQGRALAGIYEQYF.

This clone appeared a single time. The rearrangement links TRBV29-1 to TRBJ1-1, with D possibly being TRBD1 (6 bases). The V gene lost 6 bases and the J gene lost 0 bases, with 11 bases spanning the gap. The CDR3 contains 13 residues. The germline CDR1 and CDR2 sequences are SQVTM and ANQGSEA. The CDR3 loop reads CSVLGTMNTEAFF. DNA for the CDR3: TGCAGCGTCCTCGGGACAATGAACACTGAAGCTTTCTTT.

CDR3 sequence: CASSPNKADLDRDSTYEQYF. As DNA, the CDR3 is TGTGCCAGCTCACCAAATAAGGCAGATTTAGACCGGGACTCCACCTACGAGCAGTACTTC. The V and J genes are TRBV18 and TRBJ2-7; D may be TRBD2 (6 bases). The CDR3 is made up of 20 amino acids. Trimming took 2 bases from V and 2 from J, leaving 28 bases between them. Germline values: CDR1 KGHSH, CDR2 LQKENI.

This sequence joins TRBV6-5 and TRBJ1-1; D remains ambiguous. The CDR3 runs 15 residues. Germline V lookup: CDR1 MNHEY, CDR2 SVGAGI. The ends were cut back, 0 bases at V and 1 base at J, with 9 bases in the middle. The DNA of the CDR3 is TGTGCCAGCAGTTACTCGAAGGCAGGGAACACTGAAGCTTTCTTT. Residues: CASSYSKAGNTEAFF.

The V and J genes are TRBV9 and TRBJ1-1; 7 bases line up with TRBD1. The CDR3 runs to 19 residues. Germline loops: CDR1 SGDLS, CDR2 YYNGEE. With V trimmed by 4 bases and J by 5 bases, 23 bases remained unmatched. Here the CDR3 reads CASSSGGGREYSEGTEAFF. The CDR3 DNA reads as TGTGCCAGCAGCTCAGGAGGGGGCAGGGAGTATTCGGAGGGAACTGAAGCTTTCTTT.

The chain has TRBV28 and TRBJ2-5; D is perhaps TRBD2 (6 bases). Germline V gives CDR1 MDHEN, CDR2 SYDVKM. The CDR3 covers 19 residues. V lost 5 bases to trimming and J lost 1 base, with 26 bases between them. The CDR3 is CASSPGTYGRGKFQETQYF. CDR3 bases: TGTGCCAGCAGTCCTGGGACTTACGGAAGGGGAAAGTTCCAAGAGACCCAGTACTTC.

The CDR3 loop reads CASSPWGLGSPYNEQFF. In DNA, the CDR3 is TGTGCCAGCAGCCCCTGGGGACTAGGGAGCCCCTACAATGAGCAGTTCTTC. This chain uses TRBV7-6 with TRBJ2-1; 8 bases map to TRBD2. The CDR3 contains 17 residues. Per germline, CDR1 SGHVS and CDR2 FNYEAQ. V shed 5 bases and J 2 bases; nucleotides not matched to a gene: 11.

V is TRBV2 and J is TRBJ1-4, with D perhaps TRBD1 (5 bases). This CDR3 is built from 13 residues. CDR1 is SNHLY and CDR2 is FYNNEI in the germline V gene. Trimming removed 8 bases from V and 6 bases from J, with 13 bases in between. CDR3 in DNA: TGTGCCAGCGAGTGGGCAGGGCATGAAAAACTGTTTTTT. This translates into CASEWAGHEKLFF. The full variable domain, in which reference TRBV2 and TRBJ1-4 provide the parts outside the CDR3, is EPEVTQTPSHQVTQMGQEVILRCVPISNHLYFYWYRQILGQKVEFLVSFYNNEISEKSEIFDDQFSVERPDGSNFTLKIRSTKLEDSAMYFCASEWAGHEKLFFGSGTQLSVL.

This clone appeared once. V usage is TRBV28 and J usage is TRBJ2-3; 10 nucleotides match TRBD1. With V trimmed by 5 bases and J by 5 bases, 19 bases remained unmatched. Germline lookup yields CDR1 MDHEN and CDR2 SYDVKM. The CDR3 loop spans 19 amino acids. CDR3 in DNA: TGTGCCAGCAGTCCCCAGGGGGGATTCCGGGACAGGGGCAAAGATACGCAGTATTTT. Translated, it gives CASSPQGGFRDRGKDTQYF.

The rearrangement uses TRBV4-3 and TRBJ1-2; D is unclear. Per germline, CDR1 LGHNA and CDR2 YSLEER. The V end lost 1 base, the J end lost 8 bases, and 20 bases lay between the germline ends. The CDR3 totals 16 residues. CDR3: CASSQAFPEGPHGYTF. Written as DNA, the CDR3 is TGCGCCAGCAGCCAAGCCTTCCCGGAGGGTCCGCACGGCTACACCTTC.

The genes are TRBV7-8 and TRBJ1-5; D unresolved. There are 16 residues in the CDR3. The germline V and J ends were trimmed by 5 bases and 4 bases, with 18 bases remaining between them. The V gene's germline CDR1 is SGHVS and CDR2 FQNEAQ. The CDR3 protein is CASSPTRTARNQPQHF. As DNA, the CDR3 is TGTGCCAGCAGCCCCACGCGCACAGCAAGGAATCAGCCCCAGCATTTT.

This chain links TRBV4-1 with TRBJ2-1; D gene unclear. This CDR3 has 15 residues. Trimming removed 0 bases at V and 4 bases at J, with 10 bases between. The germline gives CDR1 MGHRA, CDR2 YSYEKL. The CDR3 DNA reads TGCGCCAGCAGCCAAGATCTGTCCGAGTACAATGAGCAGTTCTTC. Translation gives CASSQDLSEYNEQFF.

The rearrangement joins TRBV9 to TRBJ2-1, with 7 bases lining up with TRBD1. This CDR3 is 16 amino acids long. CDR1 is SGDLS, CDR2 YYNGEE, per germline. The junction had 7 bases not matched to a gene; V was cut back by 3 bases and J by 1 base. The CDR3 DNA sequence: TGTGCCAGCAGCGCGCAGACAGGGTGGTCCTACAATGAGCAGTTCTTC. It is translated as CASSAQTGWSYNEQFF.

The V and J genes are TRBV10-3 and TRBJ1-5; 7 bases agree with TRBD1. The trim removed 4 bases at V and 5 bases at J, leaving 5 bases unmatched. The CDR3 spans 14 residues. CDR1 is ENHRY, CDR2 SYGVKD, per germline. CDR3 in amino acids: CAISGQGLDQPQHF. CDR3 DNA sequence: TGTGCCATCAGTGGACAGGGTCTCGATCAGCCCCAGCATTTT.

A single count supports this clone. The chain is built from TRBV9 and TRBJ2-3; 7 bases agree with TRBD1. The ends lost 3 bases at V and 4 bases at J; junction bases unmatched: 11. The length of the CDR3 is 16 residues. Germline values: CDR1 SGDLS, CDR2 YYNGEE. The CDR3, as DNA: TGTGCCAGCAGCGGGGCGAGGACAGGAGCCTCAGATACGCAGTATTTT. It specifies CASSGARTGASDTQYF.

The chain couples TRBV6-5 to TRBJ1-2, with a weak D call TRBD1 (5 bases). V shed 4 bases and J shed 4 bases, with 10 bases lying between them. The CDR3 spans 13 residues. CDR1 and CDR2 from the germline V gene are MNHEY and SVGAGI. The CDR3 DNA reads TGTGCCAGCAGTTCACAGGTGCGCTATGGCTACACCTTC. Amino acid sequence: CASSSQVRYGYTF.

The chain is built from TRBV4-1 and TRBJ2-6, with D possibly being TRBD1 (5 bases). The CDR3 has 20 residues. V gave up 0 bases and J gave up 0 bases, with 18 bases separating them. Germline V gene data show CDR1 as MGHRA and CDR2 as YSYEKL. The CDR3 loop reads CASSQDQGAARGSGANVLTF. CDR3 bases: TGCGCCAGCAGCCAAGATCAAGGGGCAGCCCGAGGCTCTGGGGCCAACGTCCTGACTTTC.

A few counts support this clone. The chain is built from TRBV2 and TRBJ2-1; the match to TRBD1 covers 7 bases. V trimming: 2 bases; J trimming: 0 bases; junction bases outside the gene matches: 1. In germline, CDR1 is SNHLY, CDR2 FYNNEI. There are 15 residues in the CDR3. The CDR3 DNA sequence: TGTGCCAGCAGTGAACCAGGGGGCTCCTACAATGAGCAGTTCTTC. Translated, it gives CASSEPGGSYNEQFF.

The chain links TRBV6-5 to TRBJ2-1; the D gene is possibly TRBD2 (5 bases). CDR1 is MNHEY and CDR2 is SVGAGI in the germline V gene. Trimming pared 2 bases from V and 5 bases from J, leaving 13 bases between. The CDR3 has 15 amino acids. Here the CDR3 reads CASSYVGGPNNEQFF. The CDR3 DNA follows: TGTGCCAGCAGTTACGTCGGCGGGCCTAACAATGAGCAGTTCTTC.

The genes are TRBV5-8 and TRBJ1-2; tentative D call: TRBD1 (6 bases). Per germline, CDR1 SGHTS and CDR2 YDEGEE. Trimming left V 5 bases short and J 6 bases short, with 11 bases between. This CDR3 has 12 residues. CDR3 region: CASRPQGDGYTF. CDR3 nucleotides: TGTGCCAGCAGGCCACAGGGAGATGGCTACACCTTC.

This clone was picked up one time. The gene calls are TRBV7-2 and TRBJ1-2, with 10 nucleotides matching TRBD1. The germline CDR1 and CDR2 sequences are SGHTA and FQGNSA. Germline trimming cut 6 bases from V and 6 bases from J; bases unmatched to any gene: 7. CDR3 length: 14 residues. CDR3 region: CASSSYGTGDGYTF. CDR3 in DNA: TGTGCCAGCAGTTCCTACGGGACAGGGGATGGCTACACCTTC.